This T cell receptor (beta chain) emerged from a study of blood T cell repertoires in COVID-19. The length of the CDR3 is 14 residues. Germline loops: CDR1 MDHEN, CDR2 SYDVKM. Trimming removed 5 bases from V and 5 bases from J, with 16 bases in between. Assay: immunoSEQ multiplex PCR; the TCRdb copy retains only in-frame clones and omits some. The table shows 240,000 or so clones, with around 88% occurring only once. The receptor comes from a man older than 75 with acute or convalescent COVID-19. Sequenced material: peripheral blood. The chain couples TRBV28 to TRBJ2-7; D is ambiguous. Written as DNA, the CDR3 is TGTGCCAGCAGTCCATCTGGGCGTTGGGACGAGCAGTACTTC. Its translation is CASSPSGRWDEQYF.